The entry that follows covers one T cell receptor (beta chain) sequence. Its antigen is unidentified. Collection occurred without any documented infections or immune events in donors. The data were taken from a study of identifying expanded T cells in peripheral blood. Germline CDR1 reads SGHRS; CDR2 reads YFSETQ. The CDR3 totals 16 residues. V dropped 2 bases and J dropped 1 base, with 12 bases sitting between them. Findings of the study overall: Across healthy donors, higher total template counts meant significantly greater roughly 2-week count variance. Technical replicates showed roughly 1.2 changed clones; two weeks roughly 16; four weeks 19.

Here immunoSEQ multiplex PCR was the method, and the copy in TCRdb shows in-frame clones only, minus some. Of around 100,000 clones in the sample, over 70% were seen once. V usage is TRBV5-1 and J usage is TRBJ1-4; no definite D call. The source of this sequence is a person between 18 and 69 years old in good health. The sequencing input was blood. The CDR3 DNA reads as TGCGCCAGCAGCTTTGCCCCATCGAAAACTAATGAAAAACTGTTTTTT. Its translation: CASSFAPSKTNEKLFF.